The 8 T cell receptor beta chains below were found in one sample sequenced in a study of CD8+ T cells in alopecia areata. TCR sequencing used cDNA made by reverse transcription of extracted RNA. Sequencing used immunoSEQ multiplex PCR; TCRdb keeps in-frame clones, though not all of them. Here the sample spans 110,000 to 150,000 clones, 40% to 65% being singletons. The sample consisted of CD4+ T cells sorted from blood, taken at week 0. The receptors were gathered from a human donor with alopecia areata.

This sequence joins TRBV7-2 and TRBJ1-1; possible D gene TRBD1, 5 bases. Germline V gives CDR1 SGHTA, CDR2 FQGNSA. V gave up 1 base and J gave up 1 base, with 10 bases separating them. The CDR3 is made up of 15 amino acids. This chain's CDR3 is CASSLGGTKNTEAFF. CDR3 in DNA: TGTGCCAGCAGCTTAGGGGGCACCAAGAACACTGAAGCTTTCTTT. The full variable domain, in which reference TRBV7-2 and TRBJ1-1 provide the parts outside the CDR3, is GAGVSQSPSNKVTEKGKDVELRCDPISGHTALYWYRQSLGQGLEFLIYFQGNSAPDKSGLPSDRFSAERTGGSVSTLTIQRTQQEDSAVYLCASSLGGTKNTEAFFGQGTRLTVV.

The CDR3 nucleotides are TGTGCCAGCGGATTAAGAACTAGCGGGAAACACGAGCAGTACTTC. It encodes CASGLRTSGKHEQYF. V gene TRBV5-6 combines with J gene TRBJ2-7, with 10 bases that match TRBD2. From germline, CDR1 is SGHDT and CDR2 YYEEEE. The CDR3 is 15 amino acids. V lost 7 bases and J lost 5; bases outside the gene matches: 12.

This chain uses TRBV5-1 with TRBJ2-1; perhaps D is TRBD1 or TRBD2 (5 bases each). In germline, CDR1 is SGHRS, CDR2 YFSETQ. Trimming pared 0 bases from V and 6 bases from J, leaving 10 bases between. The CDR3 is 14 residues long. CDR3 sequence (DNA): TGCGCCAGCAGCTTGGAGGCAGGGACCAATGAGCAGTTCTTC. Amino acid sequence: CASSLEAGTNEQFF.

The DNA of the CDR3 is TGCGCCAGCAGCTTGGCGTCGGGAGGTTGGAATGAGCAGTTCTTC. Residues: CASSLASGGWNEQFF. V gene TRBV5-1 combines with J gene TRBJ2-1, with TRBD2 matching over 7 bases. Germline CDR1 SGHRS, CDR2 YFSETQ. The J segment lost 7 bases and the V segment lost 0 bases, leaving 7 bases of the junction unmatched. The CDR3 is 15 amino acids.

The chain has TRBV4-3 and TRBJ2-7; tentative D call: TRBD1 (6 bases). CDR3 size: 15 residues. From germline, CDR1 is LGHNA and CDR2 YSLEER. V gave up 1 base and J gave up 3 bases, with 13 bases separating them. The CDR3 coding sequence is TGCGCCAGCAGCCAAGCACCAGGGGAGAACTACGAGCAGTACTTC. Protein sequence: CASSQAPGENYEQYF.

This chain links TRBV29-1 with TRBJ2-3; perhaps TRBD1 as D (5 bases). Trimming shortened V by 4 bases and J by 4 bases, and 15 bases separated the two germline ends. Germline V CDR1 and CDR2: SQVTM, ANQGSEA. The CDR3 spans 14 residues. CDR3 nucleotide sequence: TGCAGCGTTGTAAGTGGGGCCCCCCCAGATACGCAGTATTTT. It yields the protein CSVVSGAPPDTQYF.

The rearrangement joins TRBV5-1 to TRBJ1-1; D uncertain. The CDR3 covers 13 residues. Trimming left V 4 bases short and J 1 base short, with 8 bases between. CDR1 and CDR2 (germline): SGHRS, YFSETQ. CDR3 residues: CASSPGWNTEAFF. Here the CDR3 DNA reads TGCGCCAGCAGCCCAGGATGGAACACTGAAGCTTTCTTT.

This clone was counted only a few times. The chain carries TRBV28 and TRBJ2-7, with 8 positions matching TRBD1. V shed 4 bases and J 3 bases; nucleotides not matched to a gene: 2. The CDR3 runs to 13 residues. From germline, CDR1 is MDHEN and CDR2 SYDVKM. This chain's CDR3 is CASSSGGLYEQYF. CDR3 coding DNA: TGTGCCAGCAGTTCAGGGGGCCTCTACGAGCAGTACTTC.